Shown below are 31 T cell receptor beta chains from a single sample sequenced in a study of T cells in Graves' hyperthyroidism and ophthalmopathy. RNA transcripts were the template for amplifying TCR beta CDR3 regions. An initial round of RT-PCR targeting the TCR CDR3 relied on the HTBI primer set. TCRdb processed the multiplex PCR reads anew with MiXCR; each CDR3 protein has one entry. The sample comprises about 600,000 distinct CDR3 sequences, about 16% of which are singletons, and roughly 3.3% rests with the top ten. Sequencing was done on a sample of blood. These receptors were collected from a middle-aged woman with Graves' ophthalmopathy.

This clonotype was seen many times. This sequence joins TRBV6-1 and TRBJ1-5; maybe TRBD1 (6 bases). Germline V gene sequence: CDR1 MNHNS, CDR2 SASEGT. This CDR3 comprises 15 residues. The V and J ends lost 6 bases and 1 base respectively, with 13 bases between them. In DNA, the CDR3 is TGTGCCAGCAGACTCACGGACAGAAGCAATCAGCCCCAGCATTTT. As protein: CASRLTDRSNQPQHF.

This clonotype was seen a handful of times. The chain has TRBV28 and TRBJ1-1; no reliable D call. Germline-derived CDR1 and CDR2 are MDHEN and SYDVKM. V shed 1 base and J shed 10 bases, with 7 bases lying between them. The CDR3 spans 11 residues. The CDR3 nucleotides read TGTGCCAGCAGTTTATACGAGCGAGCTTTCTTT. Amino acid sequence: CASSLYERAFF.

Concerning this clonotype itself: Possible read error: a much larger clone is one base away. The chain is built from TRBV20-1 and TRBJ2-2; 9 positions match TRBD2. The CDR3 is 15 amino acids. Germline V lookup: CDR1 DFQATT, CDR2 SNEGSKA (reference sequence). The CDR3: CSARRTSADTGKLFF. Written as DNA, the CDR3 is TGCAGTGCCCGACGGACTAGCGCGGACACCGGGAAGCTGTTTTTT.

This clonotype showed up just a few times. The chain has TRBV6-4 and TRBJ2-2, with D hard to call. The CDR3 totals 14 residues. Germline values: CDR1 MRHNA, CDR2 SNTAGT. The V gene lost 7 bases and the J gene lost 0 bases, with 9 bases spanning the gap. In nucleotides, the CDR3 is TGTGCCAGCAAGCCGGGCCCGAACACCGGGGAGCTGTTTTTT. This codes for CASKPGPNTGELFF.

V is TRBV7-6 and J is TRBJ2-1, with 15 bases matching TRBD2. From germline, CDR1 is SGHVS and CDR2 FNYEAQ. V lost 5 bases and J lost 2; bases outside the gene matches: 7. The CDR3 runs 18 residues. The CDR3 coding sequence is TGTGCCAGCAGCCCCAGGACTAGCGGGGGGGCGACCTACAATGAGCAGTTCTTC. As protein: CASSPRTSGGATYNEQFF.

This clonotype has at least ten counts. This chain links TRBV5-1 with TRBJ2-1; 8 bases map to TRBD2. After removal of 2 bases from V and 5 bases from J, the junction contained 6 bases not matched to a gene. Per the germline V gene, CDR1 is SGHRS and CDR2 is YFSETQ. The CDR3 sequence is 15 residues long. CDR3 bases: TGCGCCAGCAGCTTCGGGACTAGAATCAACAATGAGCAGTTCTTC. This gives the protein CASSFGTRINNEQFF. Complete variable domain (other parts from reference TRBV5-1 and TRBJ2-1): KAGVTQTPRYLIKTRGQQVTLSCSPISGHRSVSWYQQTPGQGLQFLFEYFSETQRNKGNFPGRFSGRQFSNSRSEMNVSTLELGDSALYLCASSFGTRINNEQFFGPGTRLTVL.

In this sample, this clonotype turned up a few times. The chain combines TRBV15 with TRBJ2-7; a possible D gene is TRBD1 (6 bases). This CDR3 contains 16 residues. V dropped 2 bases and J dropped 1 base, with 15 bases sitting between them. CDR1 is LNHNV and CDR2 is YYDKDF in the germline V gene (reference sequence). In nucleotides, the CDR3 is TGTGCCACCAGCAGAAAACAGGGAGTTAAGTCCTACGAGCAGTACTTC. Protein: CATSRKQGVKSYEQYF.

V gene TRBV20-1 combines with J gene TRBJ1-6, with 8 nucleotides matching TRBD1. The CDR3 spans 15 residues. Trimming took 1 base from V and 7 from J; bases not matched to a gene: 6. Germline loops: CDR1 DFQATT, CDR2 SNEGSKA (reference sequence). The CDR3 DNA sequence: TGCAGTGCTAGAGGGGGACAGGCTTTGAATTCACCCCTCCACTTT. Translation gives CSARGGQALNSPLHF.

The chain couples TRBV7-8 to TRBJ2-4; unclear D gene. V was pared by 0 bases and J by 8 bases, with 8 bases between. The CDR3 runs to 13 residues. Germline V gene data show CDR1 as SGHVS and CDR2 as FQNEAQ. The CDR3, as DNA: TGTGCCAGCAGCTTAGCGGGGATAGACATTCAGTACTTC. Its translation: CASSLAGIDIQYF.

CDR3: CASSSQGAVGNQPQHF. CDR3 in DNA: TGTGCCAGCAGTTCTCAGGGGGCCGTGGGCAATCAGCCCCAGCATTTT. V is TRBV27 and J is TRBJ1-5, with 8 bases fitting TRBD1. Germline CDR1 MNHEY, CDR2 SMNVEV (reference sequence). The V gene end was trimmed by 4 bases and the J gene end by 2 bases; junction bases not matched to a gene: 7. The CDR3 is made up of 16 amino acids.

The rearrangement uses TRBV5-5 and TRBJ2-2; 7 bases fit TRBD1. The CDR3 has 14 residues. V was pared by 4 bases and J by 8 bases, with 8 bases of the junction left unmatched. The germline gives CDR1 SGHKS, CDR2 YYEKEE (reference sequence). CDR3 region: CASSRQGLGGELFF. CDR3 DNA: TGTGCCAGCAGCCGACAGGGTCTAGGAGGGGAGCTGTTTTTT.

This clonotype was recorded at least ten times. The chain combines TRBV7-2 with TRBJ2-3; 7 nucleotides line up with TRBD2. The V and J ends lost 4 bases and 0 bases, in that order; junction bases with no gene match: 25. CDR3 size: 22 residues. Germline V gene sequence: CDR1 SGHTA, CDR2 FQGNSA. The CDR3 here is CASSSSSPGVGRTGRSTDTQYF. The CDR3 DNA sequence: TGTGCCAGCAGCTCGTCATCGCCCGGGGTCGGGCGGACCGGGAGGAGCACAGATACGCAGTATTTT. The full variable domain, its missing parts supplied by reference TRBV7-2 and TRBJ2-3, is GAGVSQSPSNKVTEKGKDVELRCDPISGHTALYWYRQSLGQGLEFLIYFQGNSAPDKSGLPSDRFSAERTGGSVSTLTIQRTQQEDSAVYLCASSSSSPGVGRTGRSTDTQYFGPGTRLTVL.

There are a few counts of this clonotype. V usage is TRBV7-8 and J usage is TRBJ2-3; TRBD2 matches 10 bases. This CDR3 spans 15 amino acids. The germline CDR1 and CDR2 sequences are SGHVS and FQNEAQ. J gave up 0 bases and V 5 bases, and 2 bases lay outside the gene matches. The CDR3 loop is CASSKGLASTDTQYF. CDR3 nucleotide sequence: TGTGCCAGCAGCAAGGGACTAGCGAGCACAGATACGCAGTATTTT. The variable domain in full, with the rest retrieved from reference TRBV7-8 and TRBJ2-3, is GAGVSQSPRYKVAKRGQDVALRCDPISGHVSLFWYQQALGQGPEFLTYFQNEAQLDKSGLPSDRFFAERPEGSVSTLKIQRTQQEDSAVYLCASSKGLASTDTQYFGPGTRLTVL.

This clonotype appeared many times. The chain couples TRBV6-1 to TRBJ1-1, with D possibly being TRBD1 (6 bases). Germline V gene data show CDR1 as MNHNS and CDR2 as SASEGT. The CDR3 has 16 residues. V was trimmed by 1 base and J by 5 bases, leaving 17 bases between them. The DNA of the CDR3 is TGTGCCAGCAGTGAAGGCGGCGGGGGCTGGAAGACTGAAGCTTTCTTT. Residues: CASSEGGGGWKTEAFF.

This clonotype was observed at least ten times. This chain uses TRBV28 with TRBJ2-4; D remains unclear. This CDR3 comprises 16 residues. Trimming cost V 7 bases and J 5 bases, with 21 bases left between them. The germline V gene encodes CDR1 MDHEN and CDR2 SYDVKM. CDR3 sequence: CASTLGRAPPQNIQYF. The CDR3 nucleotides are TGTGCCAGCACCCTAGGTCGGGCACCACCCCAAAACATTCAGTACTTC.

The chain joins TRBV7-8 to TRBJ2-1; maybe TRBD1 (6 bases). Germline values: CDR1 SGHVS, CDR2 FQNEAQ. This CDR3 comprises 15 residues. Trimming removed 5 bases from V and 8 bases from J, with 19 bases in between. In DNA, the CDR3 is TGTGCCAGCAGCCCACTTCTGACAGGAAGGGATGAGCAGTTCTTC. It specifies CASSPLLTGRDEQFF. The variable domain in full, completed from reference TRBV7-8 and TRBJ2-1, reads GAGVSQSPRYKVAKRGQDVALRCDPISGHVSLFWYQQALGQGPEFLTYFQNEAQLDKSGLPSDRFFAERPEGSVSTLKIQRTQQEDSAVYLCASSPLLTGRDEQFFGPGTRLTVL.

The gene calls are TRBV5-4 and TRBJ1-2; D is uncertain. The germline gives CDR1 SGHNT, CDR2 YYREEE (reference sequence). The CDR3 extends over 15 amino acids. Trimming removed 5 bases from V and 5 bases from J, with 19 bases in between. The CDR3: CASSVGVEGFYGYTF. The CDR3 nucleotides are TGTGCCAGCAGTGTGGGCGTCGAGGGCTTTTATGGCTACACCTTC.

This clonotype was seen many times. V gene TRBV20-1 combines with J gene TRBJ1-1; D ambiguous. V was trimmed by 6 bases and J by 1 base, leaving 12 bases between them. CDR3 size: 13 residues. Germline V gene data show CDR1 as DFQATT and CDR2 as SNEGSKA (reference sequence). For the CDR3, the DNA is TGCAGTGCCCCCGGGGAGTGGAACACTGAAGCTTTCTTT. It specifies CSAPGEWNTEAFF.

This chain links TRBV7-9 with TRBJ2-5; possibly TRBD1 or TRBD2 for D (5 bases each). The CDR3 extends over 12 amino acids. Per the germline V gene, CDR1 is SEHNR and CDR2 is FQNEAQ (reference sequence). The V gene lost 2 bases and the J gene lost 13 bases, with 14 bases spanning the gap. CDR3 residues: CASSLNRDLAYF. In DNA form, the CDR3 reads TGTGCCAGCAGCTTAAACCGGGACCTGGCGTACTTC.

This clonotype turned up a few times. The V gene is TRBV5-1, the J gene TRBJ2-2, with 10 bases lining up with TRBD2. Trimming cost V 7 bases and J 1 base; bases outside gene matches: 7. CDR3 size: 16 residues. Germline-derived CDR1 and CDR2 are SGHRS and YFSETQ. The CDR3 coding sequence is TGCGCCAGCCAAGGAGTAGCGGGAGGGAACACCGGGGAGCTGTTTTTT. It encodes CASQGVAGGNTGELFF.

This clonotype was counted at least ten times. The chain is built from TRBV6-1 and TRBJ1-4; D is unclear. This CDR3 has 16 residues. Germline V CDR1 and CDR2: MNHNS, SASEGT. Trimming pared 3 bases from V and 4 bases from J, leaving 15 bases between. The CDR3 DNA sequence: TGTGCCAGCAGTGAGGGCGGGAGGCCCCATAATGAAAAACTGTTTTTT. Translating it yields CASSEGGRPHNEKLFF.

This rearrangement joins TRBV2 to TRBJ2-5; TRBD1 matches at 10 bases. The CDR3 extends over 13 amino acids. The V and J ends lost 6 bases and 9 bases, in that order; junction bases with no gene match: 7. Germline CDR1 reads SNHLY; CDR2 reads FYNNEI. This CDR3 is CASSGTGDEAQYF. The CDR3 nucleotides read TGTGCCAGCAGCGGGACAGGGGATGAGGCCCAGTACTTC.

This clonotype was detected only a few times. This chain links TRBV19 with TRBJ1-5, with D unresolved. With 3 bases removed from V and 5 bases from J, the gap between germline ends came to 8 bases. Per germline, CDR1 LNHDA and CDR2 SQIVND (reference sequence). CDR3 length: 13 residues. The CDR3, as DNA: TGTGCCAGTAGTATGACTTCCGATCAGCCCCAGCATTTT. Its translation is CASSMTSDQPQHF.

This clonotype was detected only a few times. The conserved phenylalanine or tryptophan normally closing the CDR3 is absent here, so this likely arose from a read error. The CDR3 region is CASSEALASRNEQFL. The CDR3 coding sequence is TGTGCCAGCAGTGAAGCCTTGGCTAGCAGGAATGAGCAGTTCCTC. The chain couples TRBV2 to TRBJ2-1, with a possible D match to TRBD2 (5 bases). V was cut by 0 bases and J by 7 bases, with 13 bases left in between. This CDR3 has 15 residues. CDR1 is SNHLY, CDR2 FYNNEI, per germline.

This clonotype was seen many times. V and J are TRBV20-1 and TRBJ2-7; 9 nucleotides line up with TRBD2. V trimming: 5 bases; J trimming: 2 bases; junction bases outside the gene matches: 10. Germline CDR1 and CDR2: DFQATT and SNEGSKA (reference sequence). CDR3 length equals 15 residues. The chain's CDR3 is CSAPRLAGYTYEQYF. The CDR3 DNA follows: TGCAGTGCTCCAAGGCTAGCGGGATACACCTACGAGCAGTACTTC.

V usage is TRBV11-2 and J usage is TRBJ2-5; tentatively, D is TRBD2 (5 bases). Germline V gene data show CDR1 as SGHAT and CDR2 as FQNNGV. This CDR3 is 11 amino acids long. Trimming removed 6 bases at V and 7 bases at J, with 9 bases between. DNA for the CDR3: TGTGCCAGCAGGGGTGAGGGGACCCAGTACTTC. Translating gives CASRGEGTQYF.

This clonotype turned up a few times. The V call is TRBV9, the J call TRBJ2-3; 9 bases are shared with TRBD2. V lost 2 bases and J lost 2; bases outside the gene matches: 6. Germline loops: CDR1 SGDLS, CDR2 YYNGEE. The CDR3 sequence is 16 residues long. The DNA for the CDR3 is TGTGCCAGCAGCGTGGGACTAGCAGGTGTCACAGATACGCAGTATTTT. Its translation: CASSVGLAGVTDTQYF.

This clonotype was counted a few times. The rearrangement joins TRBV12-3 or TRBV12-4 to TRBJ1-2; possibly TRBD1 for D (5 bases). The V end was cut by 5 bases, the J end by 6 bases, with 25 bases between. This CDR3 contains 17 residues. The CDR3 coding sequence is TGTGCCAGCAGTCCCCCAATAGGCGGCGGCGGGGGGGATGGCTACACCTTC. Protein sequence: CASSPPIGGGGGDGYTF.

This clonotype occurred many times. The genes are TRBV20-1 and TRBJ2-7; D unresolved. Trimming removed 6 bases at V and 2 bases at J, with 11 bases between. Germline CDR1 reads DFQATT; CDR2 reads SNEGSKA (reference sequence). This CDR3 region has 12 residues. CDR3: CSAAPGAYEQYF. The CDR3 DNA sequence: TGCAGTGCGGCTCCTGGGGCCTACGAGCAGTACTTC.

Many counts were recorded for this clonotype. The chain joins TRBV2 to TRBJ2-4; TRBD1 is a possible D gene (5 bases). CDR3 length: 13 residues. Germline-derived CDR1 and CDR2 are SNHLY and FYNNEI. Trimming left V 4 bases short and J 8 bases short, with 12 bases between. The CDR3 coding sequence is TGTGCCAGCAGTGTTCAGGGCGCGGACATTCAGTACTTC. Amino acid sequence: CASSVQGADIQYF.

This clonotype was seen ten or more times. The chain is built from TRBV3-1 and TRBJ2-1; D not certain. The CDR3 is 16 amino acids. The germline V and J ends were trimmed by 4 bases and 5 bases, with 18 bases remaining between them. Germline values: CDR1 LGHDT, CDR2 YNNKEL (reference sequence). For the CDR3, the DNA is TGTGCCAGCAGCCCCCACCAGTTTCGATTGGACAATGAGCAGTTCTTC. Its translation is CASSPHQFRLDNEQFF.